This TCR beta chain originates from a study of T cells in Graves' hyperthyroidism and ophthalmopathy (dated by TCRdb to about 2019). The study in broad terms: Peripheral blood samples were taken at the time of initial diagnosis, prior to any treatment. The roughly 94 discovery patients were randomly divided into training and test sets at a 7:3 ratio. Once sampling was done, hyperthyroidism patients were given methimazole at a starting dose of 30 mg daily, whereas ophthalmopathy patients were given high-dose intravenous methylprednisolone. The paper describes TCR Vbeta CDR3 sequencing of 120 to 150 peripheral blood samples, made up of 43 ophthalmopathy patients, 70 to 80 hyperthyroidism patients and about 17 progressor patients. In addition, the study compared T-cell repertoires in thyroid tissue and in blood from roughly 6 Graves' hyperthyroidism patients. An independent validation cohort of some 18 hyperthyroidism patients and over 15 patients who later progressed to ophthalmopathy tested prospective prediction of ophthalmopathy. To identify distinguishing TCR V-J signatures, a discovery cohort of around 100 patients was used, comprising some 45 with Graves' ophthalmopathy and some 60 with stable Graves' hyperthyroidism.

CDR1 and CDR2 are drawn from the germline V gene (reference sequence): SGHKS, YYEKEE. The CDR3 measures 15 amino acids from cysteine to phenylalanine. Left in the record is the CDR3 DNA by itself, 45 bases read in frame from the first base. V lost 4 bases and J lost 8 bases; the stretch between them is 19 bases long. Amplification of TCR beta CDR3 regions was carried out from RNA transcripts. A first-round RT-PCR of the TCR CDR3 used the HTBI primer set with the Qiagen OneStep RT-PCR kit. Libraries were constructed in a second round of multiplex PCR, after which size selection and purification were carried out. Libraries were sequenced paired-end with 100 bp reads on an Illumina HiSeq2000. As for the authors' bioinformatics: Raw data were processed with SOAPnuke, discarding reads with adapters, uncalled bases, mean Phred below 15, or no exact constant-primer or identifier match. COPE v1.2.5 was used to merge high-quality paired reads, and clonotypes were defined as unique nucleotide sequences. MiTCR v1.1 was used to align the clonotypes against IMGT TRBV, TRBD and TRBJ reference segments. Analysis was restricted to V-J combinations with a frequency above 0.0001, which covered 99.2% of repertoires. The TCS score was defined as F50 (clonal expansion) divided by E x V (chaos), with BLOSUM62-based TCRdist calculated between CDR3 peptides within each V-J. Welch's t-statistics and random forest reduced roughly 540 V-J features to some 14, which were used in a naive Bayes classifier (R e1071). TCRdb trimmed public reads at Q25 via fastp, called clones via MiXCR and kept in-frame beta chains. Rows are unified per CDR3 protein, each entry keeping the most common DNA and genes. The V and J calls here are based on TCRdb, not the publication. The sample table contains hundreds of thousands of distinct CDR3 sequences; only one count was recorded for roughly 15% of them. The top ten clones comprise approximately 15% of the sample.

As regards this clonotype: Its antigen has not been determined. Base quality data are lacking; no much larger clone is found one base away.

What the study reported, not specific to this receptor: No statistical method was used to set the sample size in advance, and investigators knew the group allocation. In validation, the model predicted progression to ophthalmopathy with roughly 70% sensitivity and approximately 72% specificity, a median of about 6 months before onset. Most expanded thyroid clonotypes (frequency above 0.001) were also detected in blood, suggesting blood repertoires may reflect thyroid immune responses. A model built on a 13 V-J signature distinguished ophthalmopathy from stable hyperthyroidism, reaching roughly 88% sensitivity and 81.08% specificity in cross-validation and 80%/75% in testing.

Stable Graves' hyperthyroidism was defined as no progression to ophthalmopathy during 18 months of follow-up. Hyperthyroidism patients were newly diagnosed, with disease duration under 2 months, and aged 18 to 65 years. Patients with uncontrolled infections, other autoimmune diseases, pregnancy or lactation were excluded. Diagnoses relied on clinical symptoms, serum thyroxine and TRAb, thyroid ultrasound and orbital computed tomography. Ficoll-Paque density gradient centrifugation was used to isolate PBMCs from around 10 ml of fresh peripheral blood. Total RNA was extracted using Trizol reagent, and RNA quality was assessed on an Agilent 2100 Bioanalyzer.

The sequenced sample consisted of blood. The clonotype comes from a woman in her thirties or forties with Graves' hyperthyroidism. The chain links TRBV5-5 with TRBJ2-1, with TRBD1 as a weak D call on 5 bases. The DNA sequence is TGTGCCAGCAGCGGGCAATGGCAGGGTAACGATGAGCAGTTCTTC. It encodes CASSGQWQGNDEQFF.